The sequence of this TCR beta chain was determined in a study of cytomegalovirus exposure and HLA in healthy donors. Note on this clone: The antigen is not known.

Germline V gives CDR1 SGHTA, CDR2 FQGNSA. V shed 5 bases, J shed 1 base, and the junction held 8 bases outside the gene matches. This CDR3 spans 16 amino acids. PCR used 60 Vbeta primers and 13 Jbeta primers. Sequenced by immunoSEQ multiplex PCR; TCRdb stores in-frame clones only, minus some. This sample yields under 170,000 clones, of which 55% to 80% are seen a single time; 7% to 8.5% belongs to the top ten. Overall study findings and caveats: Most TCR sequences showed up rarely, but some public TCRs showed up in many donors. Common viral pathogens (according to a later analysis) appeared linked to several of the most significant clusters. Later analysis reportedly placed an Asian-associated ancestry cluster below the roughly 700-donor mean in N-insertions.

The material sequenced was PBMCs. The V and J genes are TRBV7-2 and TRBJ2-5, with 9 positions matching TRBD2. This TCR was sampled from a woman in her sixties or seventies in good health and CMV-seropositive. CDR3 DNA sequence: TGTGCCAGCAGCGGAGCCCGGACTAGCGTCCAAGAGACCCAGTACTTC. This translates into CASSGARTSVQETQYF. The variable domain in full, with the rest retrieved from reference TRBV7-2 and TRBJ2-5, is GAGVSQSPSNKVTEKGKDVELRCDPISGHTALYWYRQSLGQGLEFLIYFQGNSAPDKSGLPSDRFSAERTGGSVSTLTIQRTQQEDSAVYLCASSGARTSVQETQYFGPGTRLLVL.